The rows below give T cell receptor beta chains drawn from one sample of a study of identical twins. TCRdb reanalysed the 5' RACE reads using MiXCR and keeps one entry per CDR3 protein. The table has around 500,000 distinct CDR3 sequences, 13% to 15% seen once; the top ten hold about 0.54%. These data are also associated with another study on yellow fever vaccine responses in identical twins.

Sequencing input: CD4+ T cells sorted from blood. The receptor source for this set is a woman aged 18-29 years in good health. CDR3s include the opening cysteine and the closing phenylalanine or tryptophan. The order of the fields is CDR3 DNA, CDR3 protein, V gene, J gene, D gene, clone size. The D gene is left open where the match is weak. Where a row states a size, it is once, few, many or the class of an expanded clone; other rows omit it.

CDR3 DNA: TGCGCCAGCAGCTTGGCGGACAGGGACGCAGATACGCAGTATTTT; CDR3 protein: CASSLADRDADTQYF; V gene: TRBV5-1; J gene: TRBJ2-3; D gene: TRBD1; clone size: -
CDR3 DNA: TGCAGTGCTCTACCATTGGGACTAGCAGAGACCCAGTACTTC; CDR3 protein: CSALPLGLAETQYF; V gene: TRBV20-1; J gene: TRBJ2-5; D gene: TRBD2; clone size: few
CDR3 DNA: TGTGCCAGCAGCCCCCGACAGGGCGTAGAAGCTTTCTTT; CDR3 protein: CASSPRQGVEAFF; V gene: TRBV3-1; J gene: TRBJ1-1; D gene: TRBD1; clone size: -
CDR3 DNA: TGCGCCAGCAGCTTGGGTGATATCTCTTCCACTGAAGCTTTCTTT; CDR3 protein: CASSLGDISSTEAFF; V gene: TRBV5-1; J gene: TRBJ1-1; D gene: -; clone size: -
CDR3 DNA: TGTGCCAGCAGTTACGACTATCAGAGCACAGATACGCAGTATTTT; CDR3 protein: CASSYDYQSTDTQYF; V gene: TRBV6-2/TRBV6-3; J gene: TRBJ2-3; D gene: -; clone size: -
CDR3 DNA: TGTGCCAGCAGTCCCTCTTCTAACTATGGCTACACCTTC; CDR3 protein: CASSPSSNYGYTF; V gene: TRBV12-3/TRBV12-4; J gene: TRBJ1-2; D gene: -; clone size: -
CDR3 DNA: TGCAGTGCTAGAAACGAGGGCCAGTACTTC; CDR3 protein: CSARNEGQYF; V gene: TRBV20-1; J gene: TRBJ2-5; D gene: -; clone size: many
CDR3 DNA: TGCAGTGCTAGCGACATGGGACAGGGCAATCAGCCCCAGCATTTT; CDR3 protein: CSASDMGQGNQPQHF; V gene: TRBV20-1; J gene: TRBJ1-5; D gene: TRBD1; clone size: few
CDR3 DNA: TGTGCCAGCAGCTTAGACCAGGGGTATGAAAAACTGTTTTTT; CDR3 protein: CASSLDQGYEKLFF; V gene: TRBV7-9; J gene: TRBJ1-4; D gene: -; clone size: -
CDR3 DNA: TGTGCCAGCAGTACCGGACAGGGGATTGGGCAGTACTTC; CDR3 protein: CASSTGQGIGQYF; V gene: TRBV12-3/TRBV12-4; J gene: TRBJ2-7; D gene: TRBD1; clone size: few
CDR3 DNA: TGTGCCAGCAGCTTAGCGGGAGTCAATCAGCCCCAGCATTTT; CDR3 protein: CASSLAGVNQPQHF; V gene: TRBV7-9; J gene: TRBJ1-5; D gene: -; clone size: few
CDR3 DNA: TGTGCCAGCAATCTAATAGCGGACTCTGGGGCCAACGTCCTGACTTTC; CDR3 protein: CASNLIADSGANVLTF; V gene: TRBV7-8; J gene: TRBJ2-6; D gene: -; clone size: -
CDR3 DNA: TGCGCCAGCAGCATAGCCGGGACTAGCGGCCAAGAGACCCAGTACTTC; CDR3 protein: CASSIAGTSGQETQYF; V gene: TRBV5-1; J gene: TRBJ2-5; D gene: TRBD2; clone size: -
CDR3 DNA: TGTGCCACCAGCAGAGAAAGGCTTTTCACAGATACGCAGTATTTT; CDR3 protein: CATSRERLFTDTQYF; V gene: TRBV15; J gene: TRBJ2-3; D gene: -; clone size: -
CDR3 DNA: TGTGCCAGCAGGTCAGCGGGAGCCTACGAGCAGTACTTC; CDR3 protein: CASRSAGAYEQYF; V gene: TRBV28; J gene: TRBJ2-7; D gene: TRBD2; clone size: few
CDR3 DNA: TGCAGTGCTGTAGCGGGGGGAACGGGCACCGGGGAGCTGTTTTTT; CDR3 protein: CSAVAGGTGTGELFF; V gene: TRBV20-1; J gene: TRBJ2-2; D gene: TRBD2; clone size: -
CDR3 DNA: TGTGCCAGCAGTATGATCGCAGATAACTATGGCTACACCTTC; CDR3 protein: CASSMIADNYGYTF; V gene: TRBV2; J gene: TRBJ1-2; D gene: -; clone size: -
CDR3 DNA: TGTGCCAGCAGCTTAACTGGCGGGACCCCCGAGCAGTACTTC; CDR3 protein: CASSLTGGTPEQYF; V gene: TRBV7-9; J gene: TRBJ2-7; D gene: -; clone size: -
CDR3 DNA: TGTGCCAGCAGGCCGGGCCCCGGAGGTGAAAAACTGTTTTTT; CDR3 protein: CASRPGPGGEKLFF; V gene: TRBV2; J gene: TRBJ1-4; D gene: -; clone size: -
CDR3 DNA: TGCAGTGCTAGAGGGACAGGGACAGATACGCAGTATTTT; CDR3 protein: CSARGTGTDTQYF; V gene: TRBV20-1; J gene: TRBJ2-3; D gene: TRBD1; clone size: few
CDR3 DNA: TGTGCCAGCAGCAACGCCGGGACAGAGGCCTACGAGCAGTACTTC; CDR3 protein: CASSNAGTEAYEQYF; V gene: TRBV28; J gene: TRBJ2-7; D gene: TRBD1; clone size: -
CDR3 DNA: TGCAGCGCTAGAACAGGTTACAATGAGCAGTTCTTC; CDR3 protein: CSARTGYNEQFF; V gene: TRBV29-1; J gene: TRBJ2-1; D gene: -; clone size: few
CDR3 DNA: TGTGCCAGCACAAAGGGGACAGGGTTGGGGAACACTGAAGCTTTCTTT; CDR3 protein: CASTKGTGLGNTEAFF; V gene: TRBV28; J gene: TRBJ1-1; D gene: TRBD1; clone size: -
CDR3 DNA: TGTGCCAGCAGCCCGGACAGGGGGAGCAATCAGCCCCAGCATTTT; CDR3 protein: CASSPDRGSNQPQHF; V gene: TRBV28; J gene: TRBJ1-5; D gene: TRBD1; clone size: -
CDR3 DNA: TGTGCCAGCAGCTCTACACGGGAGGGCGGGGAGCTGTTTTTT; CDR3 protein: CASSSTREGGELFF; V gene: TRBV7-2; J gene: TRBJ2-2; D gene: TRBD2; clone size: few
CDR3 DNA: TGTGCCAGCAGCTTGGCCATCTTAGCCCTTTACAATGAGCAGTTCTTC; CDR3 protein: CASSLAILALYNEQFF; V gene: TRBV5-6; J gene: TRBJ2-1; D gene: -; clone size: few
CDR3 DNA: TGTGCCAGCAGCTTAGGGAACTCTGGGGCCAACGTCCTGACTTTC; CDR3 protein: CASSLGNSGANVLTF; V gene: TRBV7-2; J gene: TRBJ2-6; D gene: -; clone size: -
CDR3 DNA: TGTGCCAGCAAACGCCAAGATAGCGGGGGGGCGGGAGATACGCAGTATTTT; CDR3 protein: CASKRQDSGGAGDTQYF; V gene: TRBV6-1; J gene: TRBJ2-3; D gene: TRBD2; clone size: few
CDR3 DNA: TGTGCCAGCAGAAGACCAGGGTTGCATGAGCAGTTCTTC; CDR3 protein: CASRRPGLHEQFF; V gene: TRBV6-1; J gene: TRBJ2-1; D gene: -; clone size: few
CDR3 DNA: TGTGCCAGCAGCGTAGAGGGCGGGGGGCCTCCTTACGGGGAGCAGTTCTTC; CDR3 protein: CASSVEGGGPPYGEQFF; V gene: TRBV9; J gene: TRBJ2-1; D gene: TRBD2; clone size: -
CDR3 DNA: TGCAGCGCCCAGGGGGCTGATGAAAAACTGTTTTTT; CDR3 protein: CSAQGADEKLFF; V gene: TRBV29-1; J gene: TRBJ1-4; D gene: TRBD1; clone size: few
CDR3 DNA: TGTGCCAGCAGCCCCTTAGGGAGCTCCTACAATGAGCAGTTCTTC; CDR3 protein: CASSPLGSSYNEQFF; V gene: TRBV7-8; J gene: TRBJ2-1; D gene: -; clone size: few
CDR3 DNA: TGTGCCAGCAGCCCCCTGGTAGGGTCCGACGAGCAGTACTTC; CDR3 protein: CASSPLVGSDEQYF; V gene: TRBV12-3/TRBV12-4; J gene: TRBJ2-7; D gene: -; clone size: -
CDR3 DNA: TGTGCCAGCAGCCAAAGTCGACAGGGGGGGACCTACGAGCAGTACTTC; CDR3 protein: CASSQSRQGGTYEQYF; V gene: TRBV5-4; J gene: TRBJ2-7; D gene: TRBD1; clone size: -
CDR3 DNA: TGCGCCAGCAGCTTGGCTCAGATTCCCTACGAGCAGTACTTC; CDR3 protein: CASSLAQIPYEQYF; V gene: TRBV5-1; J gene: TRBJ2-7; D gene: -; clone size: -
CDR3 DNA: TGCGCCAGCAGCCCTATCCCGGGACAGGGGTTCGAAGGCTACACCTTC; CDR3 protein: CASSPIPGQGFEGYTF; V gene: TRBV5-1; J gene: TRBJ1-2; D gene: TRBD1; clone size: -
CDR3 DNA: TGCGCCAGCAGGACCGCTCCCACCGGGGAGCTGTTTTTT; CDR3 protein: CASRTAPTGELFF; V gene: TRBV10-1; J gene: TRBJ2-2; D gene: -; clone size: few
CDR3 DNA: TGTGCCAGCAGCTTAGTGGTGACGAACACCGGGGAGCTGTTTTTT; CDR3 protein: CASSLVVTNTGELFF; V gene: TRBV7-2; J gene: TRBJ2-2; D gene: -; clone size: -
CDR3 DNA: TGTGCCAGCAGACCTCGGATGGCCACAGATACGCAGTATTTT; CDR3 protein: CASRPRMATDTQYF; V gene: TRBV6-2/TRBV6-3; J gene: TRBJ2-3; D gene: -; clone size: few
CDR3 DNA: TGTGCCAGCAGCATAAGACACCCCGGGGAGACCCAGTACTTC; CDR3 protein: CASSIRHPGETQYF; V gene: TRBV3-1; J gene: TRBJ2-5; D gene: -; clone size: few
CDR3 DNA: TGTGCCAGCAGCTTTGGGGAACTCCAACTCGAAAACACCATATATTTT; CDR3 protein: CASSFGELQLENTIYF; V gene: TRBV7-9; J gene: TRBJ1-3; D gene: -; clone size: -
CDR3 DNA: TGCGCCAGCAGCGCTCTAGCGGGGGAGGGAGAGACCCAGTACTTC; CDR3 protein: CASSALAGEGETQYF; V gene: TRBV5-1; J gene: TRBJ2-5; D gene: TRBD2; clone size: -
CDR3 DNA: TGCAGTGCTAGATCGCCCCCCGGTTGGCGGGCCCGCAATGAGCAGTTCTTC; CDR3 protein: CSARSPPGWRARNEQFF; V gene: TRBV20-1; J gene: TRBJ2-1; D gene: -; clone size: many
CDR3 DNA: TGTGCCAGCAGCTTAGCTTGGGTCAACACTGAAGCTTTCTTT; CDR3 protein: CASSLAWVNTEAFF; V gene: TRBV7-2; J gene: TRBJ1-1; D gene: -; clone size: -
CDR3 DNA: TGCAGCGTTGGACAGACCAGCAATCAGCCCCAGCATTTT; CDR3 protein: CSVGQTSNQPQHF; V gene: TRBV29-1; J gene: TRBJ1-5; D gene: -; clone size: many
CDR3 DNA: TGTGCCAGCAGCTTAGGGCTAGTAGACACGCAGTATTTT; CDR3 protein: CASSLGLVDTQYF; V gene: TRBV7-2; J gene: TRBJ2-3; D gene: -; clone size: -
CDR3 DNA: TGTGCCAGCAGACTGAGCGGTGGAGAGACCCAGTACTTC; CDR3 protein: CASRLSGGETQYF; V gene: TRBV7-2; J gene: TRBJ2-5; D gene: -; clone size: -
CDR3 DNA: TGTGCCAGCAGTGATATAACAGGGTATAGCGGGGAGCTGTTTTTT; CDR3 protein: CASSDITGYSGELFF; V gene: TRBV25-1; J gene: TRBJ2-2; D gene: -; clone size: -
CDR3 DNA: TGTGCCAGCAGACGGACAGGGGGAGATTCACCCCTCCACTTT; CDR3 protein: CASRRTGGDSPLHF; V gene: TRBV6-1; J gene: TRBJ1-6; D gene: TRBD1; clone size: many
CDR3 DNA: TGTGCCAGTTGGACAGGGCGGAACACTGAAGCTTTCTTT; CDR3 protein: CASWTGRNTEAFF; V gene: TRBV28; J gene: TRBJ1-1; D gene: TRBD1; clone size: few